These 18 T cell receptor beta chains came from one sample sequenced in a study of cytomegalovirus exposure and HLA in healthy donors. PCR amplification relied on 60 Vbeta primers (plus 13 Jbeta primers). TCRdb keeps only in-frame clones here, not all; method: immunoSEQ multiplex PCR. The repertoire holds under 200,000 clones, around 77% seen once, with around 2.4% in the top ten. The specimen sequenced was PBMCs. The receptor set was obtained from a man aged 60-69 years in good health and CMV-seronegative.

This chain connects TRBV6-1 to TRBJ2-2, with 12 bases matching TRBD2. The V and J ends lost 5 bases and 6 bases, in that order; junction bases with no gene match: 1. From germline, CDR1 is MNHNS and CDR2 SASEGT. This CDR3 comprises 14 residues. The CDR3: CASSRLAGAGELFF. DNA of the CDR3: TGTGCCAGCAGTAGACTAGCGGGAGCCGGGGAGCTGTTTTTT.

The chain employs TRBV5-1 and TRBJ1-1; D not certain. This CDR3 is built from 13 residues. V was clipped by 3 bases and J by 3 bases, with 9 bases between them. The V gene's germline CDR1 is SGHRS and CDR2 YFSETQ. The CDR3, as DNA: TGCGCCAGCAGCTATATCCAGGACACTGAAGCTTTCTTT. It encodes CASSYIQDTEAFF.

The V gene is TRBV30, the J gene TRBJ1-2, with TRBD1 as a possible D gene (6 bases). The CDR3 length is 12 residues. V shed 5 bases and J shed 8 bases, with 15 bases lying between them. Germline assignment: CDR1 GTSNPN and CDR2 SVGIG (reference sequence). The CDR3 is CAWGTGMSGYTF. DNA of the CDR3: TGTGCCTGGGGAACAGGGATGAGCGGCTACACCTTC. The full variable domain, rest sourced from reference TRBV30 and TRBJ1-2, is SQTIHQWPATLVQPVGSPLSLECTVEGTSNPNLYWYRQAAGRGLQLLFYSVGIGQISSEVPQNLSASRPQDRQFILSSKKLLLSDSGFYLCAWGTGMSGYTFGSGTRLTVV.

The count of this clone is one. The genes are TRBV5-6 and TRBJ2-3; D may be TRBD2 (5 bases). Per the germline V gene, CDR1 is SGHDT and CDR2 is YYEEEE. V shed 4 bases and J shed 2 bases, with 8 bases lying between them. The CDR3 has 13 residues. The CDR3 here is CASSRGNTDTQYF. DNA for the CDR3: TGTGCCAGCAGCCGAGGGAACACAGATACGCAGTATTTT.

This chain connects TRBV2 to TRBJ1-2; tentatively, D is TRBD1 (5 bases). Germline V gene sequence: CDR1 SNHLY, CDR2 FYNNEI. V lost 7 bases, J lost 8 bases, and 23 bases lay in between. The CDR3 consists of 15 residues. The CDR3, as DNA: TGTGCCAGCAAAAATCTACAGGAACTTAAAGAGGGCTACACCTTC. Translation gives CASKNLQELKEGYTF.

The CDR3 coding sequence is TGCGCCAGCAGCCCAGGACTAGCGGGAGGAAAAGCCTACGAGCAGTACTTC. Its translation: CASSPGLAGGKAYEQYF. The rearrangement links TRBV5-1 to TRBJ2-5, with 14 bases that match TRBD2. The J call may be in error: the DNA end matches TRBJ2-7 better. CDR1 is SGHRS, CDR2 YFSETQ, per germline. This CDR3 region has 17 residues.

In this sample, this clone turned up a few times. V and J are TRBV2 and TRBJ2-2; D possibly corresponds to TRBD1 (6 bases). V was clipped by 6 bases and J by 1 base, with 12 bases between them. There are 15 residues in the CDR3. CDR1 is SNHLY and CDR2 is FYNNEI in the germline V gene. In nucleotides, the CDR3 is TGTGCCAGCAGACACAGGGAACGGAACACCGGGGAGCTGTTTTTT. Translated: CASRHRERNTGELFF.

This clone was detected once. The J gene is TRBJ2-3, the V gene TRBV7-8, with 11 bases matching TRBD2. V was clipped by 3 bases and J by 1 base; unmatched bases: 0. Germline V gene sequence: CDR1 SGHVS, CDR2 FQNEAQ. This CDR3 has 15 residues. CDR3 DNA sequence: TGTGCCAGCAGCTTGACTAGCGGGGGCACAGATACGCAGTATTTT. Protein sequence: CASSLTSGGTDTQYF. The whole variable domain, remainder taken from reference TRBV7-8 and TRBJ2-3, is GAGVSQSPRYKVAKRGQDVALRCDPISGHVSLFWYQQALGQGPEFLTYFQNEAQLDKSGLPSDRFFAERPEGSVSTLKIQRTQQEDSAVYLCASSLTSGGTDTQYFGPGTRLTVL.

The gene calls are TRBV2 and TRBJ1-1; a possible D gene is TRBD1 (5 bases). Germline CDR1 is SNHLY and CDR2 is FYNNEI. The V end was cut by 7 bases, the J end by 2 bases, with 17 bases between. CDR3 length: 15 amino acids. The CDR3 DNA follows: TGTGCCAGCACCCCGCTGACAGTATTAAACACTGAAGCTTTCTTT. Amino acids: CASTPLTVLNTEAFF.

The chain has TRBV6-1 and TRBJ1-2, with TRBD1 identical over 8 bases. The CDR3 is 13 residues long. The germline V gene encodes CDR1 MNHNS and CDR2 SASEGT. The J segment lost 7 bases and the V segment lost 2 bases, leaving 3 bases of the junction unmatched. For the CDR3, the DNA is TGTGCCAGCAGTGAACAGGGGGCTGGTGGCTACACCTTC. It specifies CASSEQGAGGYTF.

V and J are TRBV11-2 and TRBJ2-7; 8 bases match TRBD2. The ends lost 5 bases at V and 0 bases at J; junction bases unmatched: 6. The germline CDR1 and CDR2 sequences are SGHAT and FQNNGV. The CDR3 has 15 residues. CDR3 in amino acids: CASSQYSGSSYEQYF. The CDR3 DNA sequence: TGTGCCAGCAGCCAATACAGCGGGAGCTCCTACGAGCAGTACTTC.

The rearrangement uses TRBV10-2 and TRBJ1-6, with unresolved D. CDR1 and CDR2 from the germline V gene are WSHSY and SAAADI. The CDR3 length is 16 residues. Trimming left V 7 bases short and J 6 bases short, with 19 bases between. The CDR3 DNA is TGCGCCAGCACCGACGAGGGAGGATTTAGTAATTCACCCCTCCACTTT. Protein sequence: CASTDEGGFSNSPLHF.

In this sample, this clone turned up a few times. Its ends do not fully match the called genes, so a read error is possible. The chain carries TRBV11-2 and TRBJ1-5, with D unresolved. This CDR3 is built from 13 residues. CDR1 and CDR2 (germline): SGHAT, FQNNGV. CDR3 DNA: TGTGCCAGCAGCTTAGAGAGGGATCAGCCCCAGAATTTT. This sequence encodes CASSLERDQPQNF.

This clone appeared a single time. The chain carries TRBV7-9 and TRBJ2-7; 9 bases align to TRBD2. Germline V gives CDR1 SEHNR, CDR2 FQNEAQ (reference sequence). The CDR3 has 17 residues. Trimming cost V 5 bases and J 2 bases; bases outside gene matches: 13. The CDR3 sequence is CASSRYPPTSGTYEQYF. In DNA, the CDR3 is TGTGCCAGCAGCCGTTACCCCCCGACTAGCGGAACCTACGAGCAGTACTTC.

V gene TRBV6-5 combines with J gene TRBJ1-4, with 10 bases aligning to TRBD1. The trim removed 5 bases at V and 8 bases at J, leaving 5 bases unmatched. The CDR3 is 14 residues long. CDR1 is MNHEY, CDR2 SVGAGI, per germline. The CDR3 protein is CASSKDRGQEKLFF. The CDR3 nucleotides read TGTGCCAGCAGTAAAGACAGGGGGCAAGAAAAACTGTTTTTT.

This sequence joins TRBV30 and TRBJ1-1, with 12 positions matching TRBD1. The CDR3 covers 14 residues. Unmatched junction bases numbered 7, after V lost 4 bases and J lost 7 bases. Per germline, CDR1 GTSNPN and CDR2 SVGIG (reference sequence). Here the CDR3 DNA reads TGTGCCTGGACCTCCGGGACAGGGGGCTGTGAAGCTTTCTTT. Protein: CAWTSGTGGCEAFF. Looking up the rest from reference TRBV30 and TRBJ1-1 gives the full variable domain: SQTIHQWPATLVQPVGSPLSLECTVEGTSNPNLYWYRQAAGRGLQLLFYSVGIGQISSEVPQNLSASRPQDRQFILSSKKLLLSDSGFYLCAWTSGTGGCEAFFGQGTRLTVV.

The rearrangement links TRBV11-1 to TRBJ2-3; 13 positions agree with TRBD2. Trimming removed 6 bases from V and 4 bases from J; junction bases left unmatched: 4. The CDR3 consists of 15 residues. Germline CDR1 is SGHAT and CDR2 is FQDESV (reference sequence). Here the CDR3 reads CASRRTSGGSDTQYF. CDR3 coding DNA: TGTGCCAGCAGAAGGACTAGCGGGGGATCAGATACGCAGTATTTT.

This clone showed up just once. In DNA, the CDR3 is TGTGCCAGCAGCTTAGGGACAGGTACCTACGAGCAGTACTTC. It codes for CASSLGTGTYEQYF. This chain connects TRBV11-2 to TRBJ2-7; 7 nucleotides line up with TRBD1. J lost 2 bases, V lost 1 base, and 2 bases had no gene match. Looked up from germline, CDR1 is SGHAT and CDR2 is FQNNGV. The CDR3 is 14 amino acids.